This T cell receptor beta chain was found in a study of cytomegalovirus exposure and HLA in healthy donors (dated by TCRdb to about 2017). At the level of the whole study: An earlier analysis of several hundred of the donors reported about 280 Gb of sequence data and 100 million to 120 million unique TCR beta sequences obtained from about 170 million T cells. A few DR-DQ haplotypes were treated as single units for association and clustering because of strong linkage in the cohort. In addition to the first cohort of approximately 670 subjects, a separate validation cohort of 120 different subjects was used. An early release that covered about 600 HLA-typed donors contained around 300 gigabases of sequencing data and about 84 million unique TCR sequences. The T cell repertoires of roughly 660 subjects were profiled by immunosequencing and related to cytomegalovirus serostatus. A later analysis re-examined previously published TCR beta repertoires from around 670 donors and added high-resolution HLA genotyping to investigate patterns of TCR occurrence. The study was designed to test whether signatures of past pathogen exposure could be identified by cataloging public T cell receptors. Of the 300 to 400 genotyped donors, about 80% fell in the genetic ancestry cluster associated with self-reported Caucasian donors. High-throughput TCR immunosequencing, statistical association of individual TCRs with disease status, and machine learning were combined to predict cytomegalovirus infection status. All discovery cohort repertoires had been generated using a single sequencing platform. The number of typed donors differed by locus: about 620-640 for A, B, C, DRB1 and DQB1; approximately 540 for DQA1; 606 for DPA1; and approximately 450 for DPB1. Rather than using new phenotypic data, the later analysis identified candidate immune exposures from TCR beta sequences and from how often those sequences occurred across donors. To decide whether each TCR beta V gene segment behaved as functional or pseudogenic, an earlier analysis of some 540 of the donors relied on high-throughput TCR beta sequencing. Donor age, sex, ethnicity and CMV serostatus were compiled together with the repertoire data. A later genetic analysis took genome-wide SNP genotypes for about 55% of the 666 donors and used that subset as a discovery cohort. Class I and class II HLA loci were covered by the typing at four-digit resolution. Among about 370 genotyped donors of the cohort, an average of around 250,000 unique TCR beta nucleotide sequences was sequenced per donor, of which about 19% were non-productive.

Overall study outcomes, separate from this receptor: The cohort was sequenced for TCR beta chains only, and without alpha or paired-chain data the features that could be detected were limited. Across donors, most TCR sequences were observed very rarely, whereas some public TCRs were present in many individuals. A later genetic analysis reported fewer N-insertions in productive TCRs among donors in an Asian-associated ancestry cluster than the roughly 620-donor mean. A further reported finding was that TCR beta sequences accurately predicted the HLA-A and HLA-B alleles for most subjects in the first cohort. Because some donors lacked HLA typing at each locus, the association tests relied only on the typed subset. Because counts were too low, roughly 17 rarely observed V segments, including chromosome 9 orphons, were left out of the earlier analysis of approximately 500 of the donors. Assigning TCR associations to individual alleles was difficult when HLA alleles, especially DR and DQ, strongly co-occurred. Some IMGT-functional V segments, including TRBV6-2 and TRBV6-3, could not be told apart with the 87-base-pair reads, so those segments were excluded. In a later analysis, the rate of TCR association differed among HLA loci, with DRB1 alleles having the most associated TCRs and HLA-C alleles having the fewest. In the study, some 160 TCR beta chains were listed as associated with cytomegalovirus. In both the original and validation cohorts, the classifier was reported to diagnose cytomegalovirus status with high specificity and sensitivity. Presence/absence analyses assumed roughly uniform sequencing depth across donors, an assumption that may not hold. According to a later analysis, most CMV-associated TCR beta chains appeared to be HLA-restricted, and the HLA associations seemed to be driven largely by CMV exposure. An association between a missense DCLRE1C variant and V-gene and J-gene trimming of TCR beta chains was found in a later genetic analysis and replicated in an independent cohort. Specific HLA alleles were associated with 15,000 to 20,000 TCR beta sequences at a false discovery rate of 0.05 in a later analysis. Three of the identified cytomegalovirus-associated TCR beta chains were confirmed in vitro to be specific for cytomegalovirus antigens. Compared with equally common non-associated chains, HLA-associated TCR beta chains in a later analysis were more clonally expanded and had lower generation probabilities. A group of highly shared sequence variants was considered likely to be a technical artifact of the sequencing pipeline. The authors suggested that the approach could potentially be generalized to other disease states and immunological phenotypes. In an earlier analysis of roughly 560 of the donors, most TCR beta V segments were observed in productive rearrangements about 87% or about 30% of the time, broadly matching IMGT annotations. A later analysis reported that several top co-occurrence clusters appeared linked to parvovirus B19, influenza, CMV and Epstein-Barr virus. CMV serostatus was the only immune exposure information available for the cohort. Linkage disequilibrium might explain the correlated functional status among segregating V segments, but an unknown experimental factor could not be ruled out.

Libraries came from the immunoSEQ multiplex PCR assay. For the multiplex PCR, a mixture combining 60 forward primers for TCR Vbeta segments and 13 reverse primers for TCR Jbeta segments was used. The CDR3 region of rearranged TCR beta genes was amplified from genomic DNA with a multiplex PCR assay. On the Illumina HiSeq System, the amplified TCR beta libraries were sequenced as 87-base-pair reads. The study's own analysis went as follows. Across the 600 to 700 repertoires, a later analysis counted 75 million to 90 million unique TCR beta chains, approximately 10 million of which were shared by at least two donors. Raw reads were error-corrected and collapsed into unique sequences with a nearest-neighbor algorithm that merged closely related sequences to remove PCR and sequencing errors. V, D and J gene segments were assigned by aligning CDR3 sequences to IMGT reference sequences. For a sequence to be retained, a match of at least six nucleotides was required to both a V gene segment and a J gene segment. Rearrangements were classified as productive when the CDR3 lacked stop codons and remained in frame with V and J, and all other rearrangements were classified as non-productive. CDR3 was defined by IMGT convention, running from the second conserved V-encoded cysteine to the conserved J-encoded phenylalanine. In an earlier analysis of around 540 of the donors, sequences lacking an unambiguous match to a single V gene segment were excluded. In an earlier analysis of some 590 of the donors, a V segment was called functional when productive rearrangements were above 56.7%, and segregating when the standard deviation between donors exceeded 5%. A statistical classification framework was built to diagnose cytomegalovirus status from the catalog of TCR beta chain sequences. V and J gene assignment, in a later analysis, came from comparing TCR nucleotide sequences with IMGT/GENE-DB human TR gene sequences. A later analysis assigned CDR3 sequences and most-parsimonious VDJ recombination scenarios with the TCRdist pipeline. A later analysis defined each TCR beta chain by its CDR3 amino acid sequence plus V-gene family, and excluded reads lacking a unique V-gene family. A later analysis removed over 500 highly shared, low-generation-probability nucleotide sequences to deal with suspected cross-contamination and a sequencing artifact. A later analysis calculated a clonal expansion index for each public chain from normalized within-repertoire ranks of inferred template counts. In a later analysis, generation probabilities were computed with a VDJ recombination model fitted to out-of-frame rearrangements, and the resulting probabilities were checked against IGoR. In a later analysis, TCR-TCR, TCR-HLA and TCR-CMV co-occurrence was scored with hypergeometric tests, and a repertoire-size bias correction was applied to TCR pairs. In a later analysis, false discovery rates were estimated by permuting HLA or CMV assignments 20 times. A later analysis grouped co-occurring TCRs with DBSCAN, adding TCRdist sequence similarity when clustering within HLA-allele-positive subsets. Repertoires with fewer than 30,000 or more than 120,000 public chains were left out of co-occurrence clustering, as were five repertoires with anomalous nucleotide sharing. TCRdb re-hosts the immuneACCESS table, in-frame sequences only. Its copies lack some clones; in the studies checked, an unresolved V gene accounts for under half of them, and the cause for the rest is not known. The DNA gave D and trimming, while V, J and clone size come from that table. The sample yields about 140,000 clones; about four fifths were counted once. Clones ranked in the top ten supply roughly 1.2% of the sample.

Worth noting for this clone: The specificity of this receptor is unknown. The record has no base qualities; no much larger clone is one base away.

From a lookup of the germline V gene (reference sequence), CDR1 and CDR2 are SGHNT and YYREEE. V trim: 0 bases; J trim: 8 bases; unmatched bases: 7. The CDR3 starts with the cysteine, ends with the phenylalanine, and has 14 residues. The kept DNA is CDR3 alone, 42 bases in frame from the first base. In total, about 650 healthy bone marrow donors made up the cohort. All cohort members were sampled while nominally healthy, although unrecorded immune exposures were likely present. The donor was CMV seropositive and belonged to the group of a few hundred seropositive cohort members. A peripheral blood sample was provided by each donor, and peripheral blood mononuclear cells were used for TCR beta sequencing. The Qiagen DNeasy Blood Extraction Kit was used to extract genomic DNA from the blood cell samples.

Input material: PBMCs. The V and J segments used are TRBV5-4 and TRBJ1-1; a stretch of 7 junction bases matches TRBD1. The TCR originated in a male donor in good health and CMV-seropositive. The CDR3: CASSLVTGTREAFF. The DNA sequence is given as TGTGCCAGCAGCTTGGTGACAGGGACAAGGGAAGCTTTCTTT.